A single T cell receptor beta chain is shown here with its context. Germline lookup yields CDR1 MNHEY and CDR2 SVGEGT. V was clipped by 6 bases and J by 4 bases; unmatched bases: 12. This CDR3 is 16 amino acids long. Assay: immunoSEQ multiplex PCR; the TCRdb copy retains only in-frame clones and omits some. The sample contains under 20,000 clones, 89% of which appear only once. This sample stems from a study of blood T cell repertoires in COVID-19. Study-wide context: T cells, B-cell-depleted T cells, or PBMCs supplied cDNA or gDNA.

This TCR derives from a man in his sixties with active COVID-19. The V call is TRBV6-2 or TRBV6-3, the J call TRBJ2-5; 9 positions agree with TRBD1. The material sequenced was peripheral blood. The CDR3 protein is CASSPGTGSRAETQYF. DNA for the CDR3: TGTGCCAGCAGCCCCGGGACAGGGAGTAGAGCAGAGACCCAGTACTTC.